This TCR beta chain was identified in a study of T cell changes during pregnancy in multiple sclerosis (dated by TCRdb to between 2017 and 2020). Background for the entire study: Changes in the T cell repertoire over the course of pregnancy were examined in this study in women with multiple sclerosis.

Libraries were prepared through the immunoSEQ multiplex PCR assay. TCRdb obtained this table from immuneACCESS and retained in-frame rearrangements with V and J assigned. These tables miss some clones; where compared with another copy, unresolved V genes account for less than half of the shortfall, and the remainder is unexplained. The sample table shows around 110,000 clones, and 85% to 95% are seen once. The top ten clones comprise around 0.8% of the sample. With respect to this clone: There is no known antigen for this receptor. No per-base quality is available; no much larger clone lies one base away.

Via the germline V gene (reference sequence), CDR1 is SEHNR and CDR2 FQNEAQ. Here V drops 3 bases and J drops 4 bases, and the junction holds 14 bases not matched to any gene. The CDR3, from cysteine to phenylalanine, totals 17 residues. The read is trimmed to its CDR3 DNA, 51 bases read in frame from base 1. The sequence joins TRBV7-9 to TRBJ1-1; TRBD1 fits 7 bases in the junction. The sequences come from peripheral blood, collected in the third trimester of pregnancy. The source is a female donor in good health, enrolled as a control in a pregnancy study. The CDR3 here reads CASSFLTGREGATEAFF. The sequenced DNA: TGTGCCAGCAGCTTTTTGACAGGGCGGGAGGGGGCCACTGAAGCTTTCTTT.